This T cell receptor (beta chain) is from a study of neoadjuvant anti-PD-1 for oral cavity cancer. General observations from the study: Treg/Th17 ratio rose with pretreatment blood and fell with post-treatment tumor TCRbeta clonality.

Regarding this clone: Its antigen is unknown.

The time point: after neoadjuvant nivolumab, at surgical resection. Patients had newly diagnosed, untreated stage II-IVA oral cavity squamous cell carcinoma. Blood libraries mostly used approximately 0.5 ug genomic DNA, six replicates each. TCRdb keeps only in-frame clones here, not all; method: immunoSEQ multiplex PCR. The table has fewer than 15,000 clones, around 66% seen once; the top ten hold approximately 3%. This CDR3 is 15 amino acids long. The germline CDR1 and CDR2 sequences are SGHNT and YYREEE (reference sequence). V was cut by 4 bases and J by 0 bases, with 12 bases left in between. The sequencing here drew on PBMCs, taken after nivolumab (anti-PD-1) treatment. The V call is TRBV5-4, the J call TRBJ2-3; a possible D gene is TRBD2 (7 bases). This sequence originates from a person aged 35-79 years with oral cavity squamous cell carcinoma. The chain's CDR3 is CASSTGGFSTDTQYF. In nucleotides, the CDR3 is TGTGCCAGCAGCACGGGGGGCTTCAGCACAGATACGCAGTATTTT.